The 22 T cell receptor beta chains below come from one sample, sequenced in a study of cytomegalovirus exposure and HLA in healthy donors. Use of 60 Vbeta and 13 Jbeta primers characterized the PCR. The method was immunoSEQ multiplex PCR; TCRdb's version includes in-frame clones alone and lacks a portion of them. Among 90,000 to 140,000 clones listed, over 70% were seen once. The material sequenced was PBMCs. The receptors come from a man aged 30 to 45 in good health and CMV-seronegative.

This chain connects TRBV5-1 to TRBJ2-1, with TRBD2 identical over 9 bases. In germline, CDR1 is SGHRS, CDR2 YFSETQ. This CDR3 contains 15 residues. The V segment lost 0 bases and the J segment 6 bases; nucleotides outside the gene matches: 4. Here the CDR3 reads CASSLVRGGSNEQFF. The CDR3 region has the DNA TGCGCCAGCAGCTTGGTGCGGGGGGGCTCCAATGAGCAGTTCTTC. The variable domain in full, with the rest retrieved from reference TRBV5-1 and TRBJ2-1, is KAGVTQTPRYLIKTRGQQVTLSCSPISGHRSVSWYQQTPGQGLQFLFEYFSETQRNKGNFPGRFSGRQFSNSRSEMNVSTLELGDSALYLCASSLVRGGSNEQFFGPGTRLTVL.

This clone turned up a few times. The chain has TRBV21-1 and TRBJ2-7; TRBD1, the D gene given by the table, was not confirmed from the DNA. TRBV21-1 is deemed a pseudogene. This CDR3 has 16 residues. CDR3 bases: TGTGCCAGCAGCAACCTATTGACAGGGGGCATCGACGAGCAGTACTTC. It yields the protein CASSNLLTGGIDEQYF.

This chain uses TRBV6-5 with TRBJ1-1, with TRBD1 as a possible D gene (6 bases). Germline lookup yields CDR1 MNHEY and CDR2 SVGAGI. The ends were cut back, 2 bases at V and 4 bases at J, with 11 bases in the middle. This CDR3 spans 14 amino acids. CDR3 region: CASSYTTGSTEAFF. In nucleotides, the CDR3 is TGTGCCAGCAGTTACACTACAGGGAGCACTGAAGCTTTCTTT.

V is TRBV27 and J is TRBJ2-7; 7 bases are shared with TRBD1. The junction had 16 bases not matched to a gene; V was cut back by 3 bases and J by 5 bases. This CDR3 has 17 amino acids. Germline CDR1 MNHEY, CDR2 SMNVEV (reference sequence). The CDR3 sequence is CASSFGPDRALGHEQYF. The CDR3 nucleotides read TGTGCCAGCAGTTTTGGGCCCGACAGGGCATTAGGCCACGAGCAGTACTTC.

The chain is built from TRBV9 and TRBJ2-5; TRBD2 is a possible D gene (5 bases). The germline V gene encodes CDR1 SGDLS and CDR2 YYNGEE. Trimming stripped 0 bases from V and 4 bases from J, with 10 bases between. The CDR3 runs 14 residues. CDR3 residues: CASSVVGRGETQYF. The CDR3 DNA reads TGTGCCAGCAGCGTAGTGGGCCGGGGAGAGACCCAGTACTTC.

The chain recombines TRBV6-1 with TRBJ2-1, with 10 nucleotides matching TRBD2. V shed 6 bases and J 2 bases; nucleotides not matched to a gene: 4. Germline V gene data show CDR1 as MNHNS and CDR2 as SASEGT. The CDR3 has 15 amino acids. The CDR3 spells CASSYLAGAYNEQFF. The CDR3 DNA sequence: TGTGCCAGCAGCTACCTAGCGGGGGCCTACAATGAGCAGTTCTTC.

The CDR3 sequence is CASSWRRTDTQYF. CDR3 DNA: TGTGCCAGCAGCTGGAGACGGACAGATACGCAGTATTTT. The rearrangement joins TRBV6-5 to TRBJ2-3, with D unresolved. With 6 bases removed from V and 3 bases from J, the gap between germline ends came to 10 bases. The CDR3 spans 13 residues. Looked up from germline, CDR1 is MNHEY and CDR2 is SVGAGI.

The chain is built from TRBV7-2 and TRBJ2-1, with D tentatively TRBD2 (5 bases). Trimming left V 2 bases short and J 5 bases short, with 13 bases between. CDR3 length: 15 residues. Germline V gives CDR1 SGHTA, CDR2 FQGNSA. In DNA, the CDR3 is TGTGCCAGCAGCTTACTCAACGGGAAAAACAATGAGCAGTTCTTC. This codes for CASSLLNGKNNEQFF.

The chain links TRBV6-5 to TRBJ1-1, with unresolved D. This CDR3 has 13 amino acids. Deletions cut 3 bases from V and 7 bases from J, with 12 bases between. CDR1 is MNHEY, CDR2 SVGAGI, per germline. The CDR3 reads CASSYGGIFEAFF. CDR3 nucleotide sequence: TGTGCCAGCAGTTATGGAGGCATCTTTGAAGCTTTCTTT.

This clone has a handful of counts. V gene TRBV15 combines with J gene TRBJ2-3; 9 bases match TRBD1. The V segment lost 4 bases and the J segment 4 bases; nucleotides outside the gene matches: 6. The germline gives CDR1 LNHNV, CDR2 YYDKDF (reference sequence). This CDR3 spans 15 amino acids. The CDR3 sequence is CATSTDRGSADTQYF. The CDR3 DNA sequence: TGTGCCACCAGCACAGACAGGGGGAGCGCAGATACGCAGTATTTT.

This clone was counted once. The rearrangement uses TRBV11-2 and TRBJ2-3; 9 nucleotides agree with TRBD1. The CDR3 extends over 15 amino acids. Germline CDR1 is SGHAT and CDR2 is FQNNGV. V dropped 1 base and J dropped 6; count of bases not matched to a gene: 5. The CDR3 region has the DNA TGTGCCAGCAGCTTAGTACAGGGGGCAGGTGATACGCAGTATTTT. Its translation is CASSLVQGAGDTQYF.

This chain joins TRBV9 and TRBJ2-5, with D possibly being TRBD1 (6 bases). The CDR3 loop spans 14 amino acids. Trimming took 1 base from V and 4 from J, leaving 11 bases between them. CDR1 and CDR2 (germline): SGDLS, YYNGEE. The CDR3 DNA reads as TGTGCCAGCAGCGTAACGACAGGTGGAGAGACCCAGTACTTC. It codes for CASSVTTGGETQYF.

The V gene is TRBV18, the J gene TRBJ2-7; D possibly corresponds to TRBD2 (5 bases). Germline CDR1 KGHSH, CDR2 LQKENI. The germline V and J ends were trimmed by 3 bases and 9 bases, with 21 bases remaining between them. The CDR3 has 15 residues. CDR3 sequence: CASSPDSLSGFVQYF. In DNA, the CDR3 is TGTGCCAGCTCACCGGACTCTCTTTCGGGTTTTGTGCAGTACTTC.

V gene TRBV4-3 combines with J gene TRBJ2-1; perhaps TRBD2 as D (7 bases). Germline V lookup: CDR1 LGHNA, CDR2 YSLEER. This CDR3 contains 18 residues. Trimming shortened V by 0 bases and J by 7 bases, and 22 bases separated the two germline ends. The DNA of the CDR3 is TGCGCCAGCAGCCAAGATCTAAGGGGGGGATACTATATAAATGAGCAGTTCTTC. This translates into CASSQDLRGGYYINEQFF.

The chain joins TRBV6-5 to TRBJ2-7; 9 bases line up with TRBD1. Trimming cost V 6 bases and J 3 bases; bases outside gene matches: 6. The V gene's germline CDR1 is MNHEY and CDR2 SVGAGI. The CDR3 is 14 amino acids. CDR3: CASSHPTGGYEQYF. The CDR3 coding sequence is TGTGCCAGCAGCCACCCGACAGGGGGCTACGAGCAGTACTTC.

The chain links TRBV29-1 to TRBJ2-7; 10 bases are shared with TRBD1. CDR1 and CDR2 from the germline V gene are SQVTM and ANQGSEA. The CDR3 loop spans 13 amino acids. Losses at the gene ends were 6 bases for V and 7 bases for J; bases not matched to a gene: 9. The CDR3: CSVASGTGVEQYF. Here the CDR3 DNA reads TGCAGCGTCGCCTCCGGGACAGGGGTTGAGCAGTACTTC.

V is TRBV11-2 and J is TRBJ2-1, with D unclear. Trimming took 2 bases from V and 5 from J, leaving 10 bases between them. The CDR3 totals 14 residues. Germline CDR1 and CDR2: SGHAT and FQNNGV. The CDR3 nucleotides are TGTGCCAGCAGCTTAATGTGGCAGAACAATGAGCAGTTCTTC. It is translated as CASSLMWQNNEQFF.

The chain recombines TRBV12-5 with TRBJ2-5; D is unresolved. Per the germline V gene, CDR1 is LGHNT and CDR2 is FRNRAP. There are 16 residues in the CDR3. Deletions cut 2 bases from V and 2 bases from J, with 15 bases between. The chain's CDR3 is CASGLPHEAAQETQYF. CDR3 nucleotide sequence: TGTGCTAGTGGTTTGCCCCATGAGGCCGCGCAAGAGACCCAGTACTTC.

This chain uses TRBV28 with TRBJ1-1, with TRBD1 identical over 8 bases. Germline lookup yields CDR1 MDHEN and CDR2 SYDVKM. The J segment lost 1 base and the V segment lost 5 bases, leaving 15 bases of the junction unmatched. The CDR3 is 18 amino acids. This CDR3 is CASSPGTGIDSGNTEAFF. The CDR3 region has the DNA TGTGCCAGCAGTCCAGGGACAGGCATTGACTCCGGGAACACTGAAGCTTTCTTT.

This chain uses TRBV5-8 with TRBJ1-5, with 7 bases matching TRBD1. This CDR3 is 13 amino acids long. Per the germline V gene, CDR1 is SGHTS and CDR2 is YDEGEE. V lost 4 bases and J lost 5; bases outside the gene matches: 3. CDR3 nucleotides: TGTGCCAGCAGCCTCGACAGGGATCAGCCCCAGCATTTT. It specifies CASSLDRDQPQHF. Complete variable domain (other parts from reference TRBV5-8 and TRBJ1-5): EAGVTQSPTHLIKTRGQQATLRCSPISGHTSVYWYQQALGLGLQFLLWYDEGEERNRGNFPPRFSGRQFPNYSSELNVNALELEDSALYLCASSLDRDQPQHFGDGTRLSIL.

The chain links TRBV7-2 to TRBJ2-3, with TRBD2 matching 8 bases. This CDR3 contains 17 residues. Germline loops: CDR1 SGHTA, CDR2 FQGNSA. V shed 1 base and J 2 bases; nucleotides not matched to a gene: 8. CDR3 in DNA: TGTGCCAGCAGCTTAGAGAATCGCGGGGGGTTCACAGATACGCAGTATTTT. It yields the protein CASSLENRGGFTDTQYF.

The rearrangement links TRBV4-3 to TRBJ2-1, with a weak D call TRBD2 (5 bases). Germline CDR1 reads LGHNA; CDR2 reads YSLEER. Trimming cost V 0 bases and J 5 bases, with 11 bases left between them. The CDR3 has 15 amino acids. Here the CDR3 DNA reads TGCGCCAGCAGCCAAGATCCGGCCGGGGACAATGAGCAGTTCTTC. It translates to CASSQDPAGDNEQFF.